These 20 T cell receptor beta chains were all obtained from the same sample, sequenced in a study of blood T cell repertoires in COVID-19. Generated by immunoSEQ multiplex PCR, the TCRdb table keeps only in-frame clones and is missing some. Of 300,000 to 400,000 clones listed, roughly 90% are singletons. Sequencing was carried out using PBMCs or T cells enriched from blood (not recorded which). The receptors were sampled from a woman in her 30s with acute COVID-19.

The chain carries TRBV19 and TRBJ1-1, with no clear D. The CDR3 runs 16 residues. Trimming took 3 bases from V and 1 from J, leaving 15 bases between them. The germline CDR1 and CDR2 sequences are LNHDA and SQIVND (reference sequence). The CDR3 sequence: CASSIESPLENTEAFF. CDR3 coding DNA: TGTGCCAGTAGTATCGAATCCCCATTAGAGAACACTGAAGCTTTCTTT.

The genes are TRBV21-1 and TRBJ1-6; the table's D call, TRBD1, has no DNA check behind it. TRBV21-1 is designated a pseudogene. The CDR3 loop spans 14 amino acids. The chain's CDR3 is CASSKRSGNSPLHF. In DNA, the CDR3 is TGTGCCAGCAGCAAAAGGTCAGGGAATTCACCCCTCCACTTT.

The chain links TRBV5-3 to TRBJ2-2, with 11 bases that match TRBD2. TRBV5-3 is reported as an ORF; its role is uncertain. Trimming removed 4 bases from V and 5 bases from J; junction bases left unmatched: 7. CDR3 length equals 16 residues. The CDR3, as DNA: TGTGCCAGAAGCCCAACTAGCGGGGGTTGTACCGGGGAGCTGTTTTTT. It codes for CARSPTSGGCTGELFF.

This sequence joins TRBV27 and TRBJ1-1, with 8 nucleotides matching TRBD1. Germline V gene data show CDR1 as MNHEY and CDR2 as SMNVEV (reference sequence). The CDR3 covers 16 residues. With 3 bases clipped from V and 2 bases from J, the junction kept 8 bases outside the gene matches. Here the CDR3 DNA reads TGTGCCAGCAGTTTGGGAGTAGGACAGGGAAACACTGAAGCTTTCTTT. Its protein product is CASSLGVGQGNTEAFF.

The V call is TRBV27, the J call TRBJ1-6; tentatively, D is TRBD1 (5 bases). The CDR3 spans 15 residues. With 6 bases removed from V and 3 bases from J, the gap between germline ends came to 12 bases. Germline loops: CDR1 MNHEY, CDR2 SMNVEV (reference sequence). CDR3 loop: CASRGGRIYNSPLHF. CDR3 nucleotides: TGTGCCAGCAGGGGGGGGAGGATCTATAATTCACCCCTCCACTTT.

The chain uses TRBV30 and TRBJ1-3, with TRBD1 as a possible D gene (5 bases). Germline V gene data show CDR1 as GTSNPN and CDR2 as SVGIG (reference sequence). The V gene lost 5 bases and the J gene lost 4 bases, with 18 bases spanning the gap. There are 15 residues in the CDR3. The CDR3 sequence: CAWPQFRVAGNTIYF. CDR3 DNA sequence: TGTGCCTGGCCCCAATTCAGGGTGGCGGGAAACACCATATATTTT.

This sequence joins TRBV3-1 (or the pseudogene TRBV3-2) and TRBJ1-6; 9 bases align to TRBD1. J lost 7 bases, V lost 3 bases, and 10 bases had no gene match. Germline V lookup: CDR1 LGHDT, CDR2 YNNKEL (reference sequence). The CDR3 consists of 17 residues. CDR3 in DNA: TGTGCCAGCAGCCACACAAGAGGGACAGGGCGAAATTCACCCCTCCACTTT. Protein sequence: CASSHTRGTGRNSPLHF.

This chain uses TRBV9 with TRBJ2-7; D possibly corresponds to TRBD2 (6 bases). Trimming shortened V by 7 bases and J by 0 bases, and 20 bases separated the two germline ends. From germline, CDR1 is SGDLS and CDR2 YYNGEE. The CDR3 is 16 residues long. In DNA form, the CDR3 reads TGTGCCAGCCACGTAGGAGCGGGTGATAGCTCCTACGAGCAGTACTTC. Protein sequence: CASHVGAGDSSYEQYF.

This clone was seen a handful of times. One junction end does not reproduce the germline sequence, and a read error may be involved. The CDR3 bases are TGTGCCAGCAGTATCGGGGACAGGTGGACTGAAGCTTTCTTT. Translating gives CASSIGDRWTEAFF. The V gene is TRBV19, the J gene TRBJ1-1, with TRBD1 matching over 8 bases. This CDR3 comprises 14 residues. Germline V lookup: CDR1 LNHDA, CDR2 SQIVND (reference sequence).

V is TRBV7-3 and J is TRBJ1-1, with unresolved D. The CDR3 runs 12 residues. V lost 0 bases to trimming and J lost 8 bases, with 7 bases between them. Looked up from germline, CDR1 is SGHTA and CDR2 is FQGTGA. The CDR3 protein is CASSLTGGEAFF. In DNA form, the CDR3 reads TGTGCCAGCAGCTTAACAGGAGGGGAAGCTTTCTTT.

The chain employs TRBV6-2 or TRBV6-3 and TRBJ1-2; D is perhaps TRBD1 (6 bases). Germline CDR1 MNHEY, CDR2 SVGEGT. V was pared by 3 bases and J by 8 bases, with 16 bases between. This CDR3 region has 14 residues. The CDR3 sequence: CASSYVPGGNGYTF. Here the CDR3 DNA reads TGTGCCAGCAGTTATGTTCCGGGGGGCAACGGCTACACCTTC.

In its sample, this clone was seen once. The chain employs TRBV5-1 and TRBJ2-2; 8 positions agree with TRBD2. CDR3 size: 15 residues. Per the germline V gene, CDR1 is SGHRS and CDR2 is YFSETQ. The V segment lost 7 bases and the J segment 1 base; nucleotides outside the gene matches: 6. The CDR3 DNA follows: TGCGCCAGCGGGCCGCTAGCGGGGAACACCGGGGAGCTGTTTTTT. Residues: CASGPLAGNTGELFF.

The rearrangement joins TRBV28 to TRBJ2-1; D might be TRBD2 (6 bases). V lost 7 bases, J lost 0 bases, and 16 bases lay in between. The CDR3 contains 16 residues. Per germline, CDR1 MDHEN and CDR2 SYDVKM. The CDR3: CASISGELSSYNEQFF. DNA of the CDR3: TGTGCCAGCATCTCGGGGGAATTAAGCTCCTACAATGAGCAGTTCTTC.

The CDR3 DNA is TGTGCCAGCAGCTTACAATTCGTAGCGGGGGGTGAGTACAATGAGCAGTTCTTC. This gives the protein CASSLQFVAGGEYNEQFF. The chain uses TRBV11-2 and TRBJ2-1, with TRBD2 identical over 10 bases. Germline V gene sequence: CDR1 SGHAT, CDR2 FQNNGV. V lost 2 bases and J lost 4; bases outside the gene matches: 11. This CDR3 comprises 18 residues.

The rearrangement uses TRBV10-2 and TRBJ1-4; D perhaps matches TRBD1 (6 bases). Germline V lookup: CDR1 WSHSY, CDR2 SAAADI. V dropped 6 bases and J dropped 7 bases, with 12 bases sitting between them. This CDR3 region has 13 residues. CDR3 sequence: CASSDRLGEKLFF. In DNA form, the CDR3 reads TGCGCCAGCAGCGACAGGTTAGGTGAAAAACTGTTTTTT.

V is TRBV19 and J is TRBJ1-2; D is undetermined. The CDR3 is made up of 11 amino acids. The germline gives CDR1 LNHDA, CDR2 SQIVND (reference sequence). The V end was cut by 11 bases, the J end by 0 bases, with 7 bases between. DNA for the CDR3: TGTGCCTCGGCGGCTAACTATGGCTACACCTTC. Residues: CASAANYGYTF.

The CDR3 coding sequence is TGTGCCAGCAGTTTAGGGCCCCAGTTCAGGACAGTTGAGGGTGAGCAGTTCTTC. It translates to CASSLGPQFRTVEGEQFF. This chain uses TRBV27 with TRBJ2-1; the D gene is possibly TRBD1 (6 bases). CDR3 length equals 18 residues. The germline V gene has CDR1 MNHEY and CDR2 SMNVEV (reference sequence). The V end was cut by 2 bases, the J end by 9 bases, with 26 bases between.

The CDR3 coding sequence is TGTGCCACCAGTGAAGGACAGGGCCTCACAGATACGCAGTATTTT. It specifies CATSEGQGLTDTQYF. V and J are TRBV24-1 and TRBJ2-3; TRBD1 agrees at 8 bases. The CDR3 has 15 amino acids. The trim removed 4 bases at V and 2 bases at J, leaving 4 bases unmatched. Per the germline V gene, CDR1 is KGHDR and CDR2 is SFDVKD.

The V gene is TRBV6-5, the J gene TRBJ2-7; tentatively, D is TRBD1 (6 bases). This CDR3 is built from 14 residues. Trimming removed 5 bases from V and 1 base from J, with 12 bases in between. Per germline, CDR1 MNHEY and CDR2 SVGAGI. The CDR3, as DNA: TGTGCCAGCAGTCCTCGACAGGTATCCTACGAGCAGTACTTC. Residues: CASSPRQVSYEQYF.

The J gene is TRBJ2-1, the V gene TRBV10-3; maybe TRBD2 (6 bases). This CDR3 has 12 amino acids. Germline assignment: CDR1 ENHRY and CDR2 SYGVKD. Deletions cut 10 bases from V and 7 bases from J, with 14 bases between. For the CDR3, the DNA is TGTGCCACCAGGAGGGATGGGAATGAGCAGTTCTTC. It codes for CATRRDGNEQFF.